This is a list of T cell receptor beta chains from one sample in a study of cytomegalovirus exposure and HLA in healthy donors. Clones were read by immunoSEQ multiplex PCR, and TCRdb kept only the in-frame ones, dropping some. The sample lists about 160,000 clones; over 65% were seen once. Sequencing was done on a sample of PBMCs. Receptors were obtained from a woman between 40 and 55 years old in good health and CMV-seronegative. Each CDR3 is given with its conserved first and last residue. D genes are given only for firm matches.

j_gene: TRBJ2-7; d_gene: NA; v_gene: TRBV6-5; CDR3aa: CASRATGTVEQYF
j_gene: TRBJ1-1; d_gene: NA; v_gene: TRBV27; CDR3aa: CASSLVGDTEAFF
j_gene: TRBJ2-7; d_gene: TRBD1; v_gene: TRBV7-9; CDR3aa: CASSPRGRSEQYF
j_gene: TRBJ1-1; d_gene: NA; v_gene: TRBV28; CDR3aa: CASQPGMNTEAFF
j_gene: TRBJ1-4; d_gene: NA; v_gene: TRBV7-9; CDR3aa: CASSSGDTGTEKLFF
j_gene: TRBJ1-2; d_gene: NA; v_gene: TRBV6-5; CDR3aa: CASSYTRRVTNYGYTF
j_gene: TRBJ2-2; d_gene: NA; v_gene: TRBV27; CDR3aa: CASSWKREVTGELFF
j_gene: TRBJ1-2; d_gene: TRBD1; v_gene: TRBV2; CDR3aa: CASGQGRYGYTF
j_gene: TRBJ1-4; d_gene: NA; v_gene: TRBV4-1; CDR3aa: CASSQDPGHREKLFF
j_gene: TRBJ1-4; d_gene: TRBD1; v_gene: TRBV5-6; CDR3aa: CASSEYRGSNEKLFF
j_gene: TRBJ2-7; d_gene: NA; v_gene: TRBV11-2; CDR3aa: CASSKLQAPTYEQYF
j_gene: TRBJ1-2; d_gene: TRBD1; v_gene: TRBV6-1; CDR3aa: CASIPGTGASYGYTF
j_gene: TRBJ1-1; d_gene: NA; v_gene: TRBV27; CDR3aa: CASSLGNRVGSEAFF
j_gene: TRBJ2-1; d_gene: NA; v_gene: TRBV5-1; CDR3aa: CASSLRQSYNEQFF
j_gene: TRBJ2-7; d_gene: TRBD2; v_gene: TRBV2; CDR3aa: CASRTGTSYYEQYF
j_gene: TRBJ1-1; d_gene: TRBD1; v_gene: TRBV19; CDR3aa: CASSIVGTGTAFF
j_gene: TRBJ1-2; d_gene: TRBD1; v_gene: TRBV14; CDR3aa: CASSQEGQGHGYTF
j_gene: TRBJ1-4; d_gene: NA; v_gene: TRBV10-2; CDR3aa: CASSEYPREKLFF
j_gene: TRBJ2-7; d_gene: NA; v_gene: TRBV11-2; CDR3aa: CASSLVTGAYEQYF
j_gene: TRBJ1-3; d_gene: NA; v_gene: TRBV5-1; CDR3aa: CASSLEQTGNTIYF
j_gene: TRBJ2-3; d_gene: NA; v_gene: TRBV2; CDR3aa: CASSGRLGGTDTQYF
j_gene: TRBJ2-6; d_gene: NA; v_gene: TRBV5-5; CDR3aa: CASSLYYGGANVLTF
j_gene: TRBJ2-3; d_gene: NA; v_gene: TRBV6-5; CDR3aa: CASSLYTTPDTQYF
j_gene: TRBJ1-4; d_gene: TRBD1; v_gene: TRBV5-1; CDR3aa: CASSRDSWSEKLFF
j_gene: TRBJ2-7; d_gene: TRBD1; v_gene: TRBV4-1; CDR3aa: CASSQGGTGIRSSYEQYF
j_gene: TRBJ2-3; d_gene: TRBD2; v_gene: TRBV5-1; CDR3aa: CASRTLSGGPTDTQYF
j_gene: TRBJ2-3; d_gene: NA; v_gene: TRBV7-9; CDR3aa: CASSPTISTDTQYF
j_gene: TRBJ2-5; d_gene: NA; v_gene: TRBV5-4; CDR3aa: CASSRDTLGTQYF
j_gene: TRBJ2-4; d_gene: NA; v_gene: TRBV19; CDR3aa: CASNTGSQNIQYF
j_gene: TRBJ2-7; d_gene: TRBD1; v_gene: TRBV6-5; CDR3aa: CASSSPGTGYSYEQYF
j_gene: TRBJ2-7; d_gene: TRBD1; v_gene: TRBV10-3; CDR3aa: CAISESDRASYEQYF
j_gene: TRBJ2-1; d_gene: NA; v_gene: TRBV2; CDR3aa: CASSAGLNEQFF
j_gene: TRBJ1-4; d_gene: NA; v_gene: TRBV19; CDR3aa: CASSIAGRRGGDEKLFF
j_gene: TRBJ1-5; d_gene: NA; v_gene: TRBV27; CDR3aa: CASSPAWGTPNQPQHF
j_gene: TRBJ2-7; d_gene: NA; v_gene: TRBV21-1; CDR3aa: CASSKEPPGQTYEQYF
j_gene: TRBJ1-1; d_gene: TRBD1; v_gene: TRBV6-5; CDR3aa: CASSRDRAPYTEAFF
j_gene: TRBJ2-2; d_gene: TRBD1; v_gene: TRBV29-1; CDR3aa: CSGTRGSTGELFF
j_gene: TRBJ2-6; d_gene: NA; v_gene: TRBV4-1; CDR3aa: CASSQASGANVLTF
j_gene: TRBJ2-7; d_gene: NA; v_gene: TRBV21-1; CDR3aa: CASSKVPVAYEQYF
j_gene: TRBJ2-2; d_gene: NA; v_gene: TRBV10-2; CDR3aa: CASSVGGGELFF
j_gene: TRBJ1-5; d_gene: TRBD1; v_gene: TRBV19; CDR3aa: CASHDRAGQPQHF
j_gene: TRBJ2-3; d_gene: TRBD1; v_gene: TRBV7-2; CDR3aa: CASSLGGGPGDTQYF
j_gene: TRBJ1-2; d_gene: NA; v_gene: TRBV7-3; CDR3aa: CASSFGDYGYTF
j_gene: TRBJ1-2; d_gene: NA; v_gene: TRBV19; CDR3aa: CASSTTGRGGYGYTF
j_gene: TRBJ1-5; d_gene: NA; v_gene: TRBV10-3; CDR3aa: CAIRAVLNQPQHF
j_gene: TRBJ1-2; d_gene: NA; v_gene: TRBV11-2; CDR3aa: CASRSLSKGRAPTDYGYTF
j_gene: TRBJ2-6; d_gene: NA; v_gene: TRBV6-1; CDR3aa: CASSERGYENSGANVLTF
j_gene: TRBJ1-2; d_gene: NA; v_gene: TRBV5-1; CDR3aa: CASSLGSGNYGYTF
j_gene: TRBJ1-5; d_gene: NA; v_gene: TRBV28; CDR3aa: CASSLPTSLAQHF
j_gene: TRBJ1-1; d_gene: NA; v_gene: TRBV7-3; CDR3aa: CASSLLGGGRAEAFF
j_gene: TRBJ2-7; d_gene: TRBD1; v_gene: TRBV4-1; CDR3aa: CASSHRDRGTYEQYF
j_gene: TRBJ1-1; d_gene: NA; v_gene: TRBV18; CDR3aa: CASSLGRGGTEAFF
j_gene: TRBJ1-4; d_gene: NA; v_gene: TRBV28; CDR3aa: CASKIPLRTDNEKLFF
j_gene: TRBJ1-2; d_gene: NA; v_gene: TRBV5-4; CDR3aa: CASSLDGGRRGYTF
j_gene: TRBJ1-5; d_gene: NA; v_gene: TRBV6-6; CDR3aa: CASRQGEGNQPQHF
j_gene: TRBJ2-5; d_gene: TRBD1; v_gene: TRBV6-1; CDR3aa: CALGTGLMETQYF
j_gene: TRBJ2-7; d_gene: TRBD1; v_gene: TRBV6-1; CDR3aa: CASSVRQGGVREQYF
j_gene: TRBJ1-4; d_gene: NA; v_gene: TRBV9; CDR3aa: CASSPTVNEKLFF
j_gene: TRBJ1-2; d_gene: TRBD1; v_gene: TRBV19; CDR3aa: CASSSRQGDGYTF